This TCR beta chain emerged from a study of regulatory T cells in long-lasting Graves disease. Time point specified: newly diagnosed GD, antithyroid drugs for less than 3 months. The TCR library was prepared using RNA isolated from PBMCs. This clonotype was recorded at least ten times. The CDR3 is made up of 14 amino acids. Per the germline V gene, CDR1 is LNHDA and CDR2 is SQIVND (reference sequence). V dropped 4 bases and J dropped 7; count of bases not matched to a gene: 7. iRepertoire HTBI primers and Arm-PCR of CDR3 regions built TCR beta libraries. One entry per CDR3 protein results from TCRdb running MiXCR on the multiplex PCR reads. The data show around 450,000 distinct CDR3 sequences, about 15% seen once. This sample was shared with a second study, whose subject was T cells in Graves' hyperthyroidism and ophthalmopathy.

The sample in question was peripheral blood mononuclear cells (PBMCs), obtained at new diagnosis, from a patient treated with antithyroid drugs. The genes are TRBV19 and TRBJ1-3; 7 bases align to TRBD1. This clonotype was obtained from a woman in her 40s with Graves disease. The CDR3 protein is CASSNRQGRNTIYF. CDR3 DNA: TGTGCCAGTAGTAACCGACAGGGTCGGAACACCATATATTTT.